Only a few counts were recorded for the clone carrying this T cell receptor (beta chain). MiXCR, applied by TCRdb to the 5' RACE reads, yields one record per CDR3 protein. The table includes about 82,000 distinct CDR3 sequences, about an eighth detected once. The ends were cut back, 0 bases at V and 4 bases at J, with 10 bases in the middle. Germline V lookup: CDR1 SGHRS, CDR2 YFSETQ. This CDR3 has 14 amino acids. This record comes from a study of T-cell memory formation after mild COVID-19. The clonotype originates from an adult woman who had mild COVID-19 (a few samples of this study predate the infection). Cell type and time point are not known. This chain joins TRBV5-1 and TRBJ1-2; possible D gene TRBD1, 5 bases. The sample taken for sequencing was PBMCs or a T cell subset sorted from them (not recorded which). CDR3 bases: TGCGCCAGCAGCTTGGACGATACAGGCTATGGCTACACCTTC. Translated, it gives CASSLDDTGYGYTF.